This TCR beta chain was sequenced for a study of blood T cell repertoires in COVID-19 (dated by TCRdb to about 2020). Regarding the study in general: Samples covering the acute and convalescent phases of COVID-19 were provided by collaborators in the United States, Italy and Spain. The prospective study material was composed of cDNA or gDNA derived from T cells, B-cell-depleted T cells, or PBMCs. Subjects who had been exposed to COVID-19, were actively infected with it, or had recovered from it provided the deeply sampled blood TCRbeta repertoires that made up the dataset. The repertoires were released in a freely available public database meant as a resource for research on the immune response to SARS-CoV-2. The samples were drawn from two sources: the first 160 participants of the ongoing ImmuneRACE study, and about 1,300 subjects contributed by 6 global collaborators. Sample metadata almost always included a de-identified subject ID, COVID-19 status, age in years and sex. Where available, HLA class I and class II types were taken from metadata supplied by the sample provider and were not determined by assay-based typing.

Whole blood was collected in K2EDTA tubes by collaborating institutions according to the institutions' own protocols. For TCRbeta analysis, collaborators shipped samples as frozen whole blood, isolated PBMCs, or DNA extracted from either of those sample types. Counted from cysteine to phenylalanine, this CDR3 has 14 amino acids. The sequence is cut down to CDR3 DNA, 42 bases in frame from base 1. CDR1 and CDR2, looked up from the germline V gene (reference sequence), are GTSNPN and SVGIG. V is reduced by 0 bases and J by 6 bases, leaving a spacing of 12 bases between them. Beyond this particular receptor, the publication reports: How much clinical and demographic metadata was included differed by source and by participant, and the metadata was provided uncurated.

On this clone: This receptor's antigen is unknown. Base qualities are not at hand, and no much larger clone is one base apart.

The immunoSEQ Assay, a bias-controlled multiplex PCR, was used to amplify TCRbeta CDR3 regions from genomic DNA. Under the source paper's analysis protocol: The number of nucleated cells in each sample was estimated by amplification of reference gene primers within the assay. Sequence reads were collapsed and filtered to measure the absolute abundance of every unique TCRbeta CDR3 rearrangement. For each sample, productive Simpson clonality was calculated as the square root of Simpson's diversity index over productive rearrangements. Imported from immuneACCESS, the table was reduced by TCRdb to in-frame sequences with V and J called. These copies leave out some clones; in studies compared against another copy, an unresolved V gene accounts for under half, and the cause of the remainder is not known. For V, J and clone size, that table is used; D and trimming come from the DNA. This sample comprises 30,000 to 50,000 clones, about 87% of them detected only once. 24% of the sample is taken by the ten largest.

The sequence links TRBV30 to TRBJ1-5; matching of 5 bases hints at TRBD1 as the D gene. The TCR was taken from a man between 50 and 59 years old with active or convalescent COVID-19. The sample consisted of peripheral blood. The bases are TGTGCCTGGAGTGTAGGGGTGATCGGTCAGCCCCAGCATTTT. It translates to CAWSVGVIGQPQHF.